Following are 7 T cell receptor beta chains from one sample sequenced in a study of cytomegalovirus exposure and HLA in healthy donors. TCRdb's copy holds only in-frame clones and misses some; the assay was immunoSEQ multiplex PCR. Among around 120,000 clones listed, roughly 88% were seen once. The sequenced sample consisted of PBMCs. These receptors were taken from a man between 18 and 35 years old in good health and CMV-seronegative.

The DNA for the CDR3 is TGCGCCAGCAGCTTACTAGCGGGGTCTAAGGATACGCAGTATTTT. Its protein product is CASSLLAGSKDTQYF. The genes are TRBV5-1 and TRBJ2-3, with TRBD2 matching over 10 bases. The junction had 6 bases not matched to a gene; V was cut back by 2 bases and J by 6 bases. CDR1 and CDR2 from the germline V gene are SGHRS and YFSETQ. This CDR3 has 15 amino acids. The full variable domain, rest sourced from reference TRBV5-1 and TRBJ2-3, is KAGVTQTPRYLIKTRGQQVTLSCSPISGHRSVSWYQQTPGQGLQFLFEYFSETQRNKGNFPGRFSGRQFSNSRSEMNVSTLELGDSALYLCASSLLAGSKDTQYFGPGTRLTVL.

The chain couples TRBV18 to TRBJ2-3; no reliable D call. Germline CDR1 and CDR2: KGHSH and LQKENI. Trimming stripped 0 bases from V and 5 bases from J, with 6 bases between. The CDR3 consists of 13 residues. In DNA, the CDR3 is TGTGCCAGCTCACCACCGTCAGTAGATACGCAGTATTTT. Its protein is CASSPPSVDTQYF.

The chain has TRBV6-1 and TRBJ1-5; no reliable D call. Trimming removed 3 bases at V and 5 bases at J, with 14 bases between. This CDR3 is 15 amino acids long. Germline lookup yields CDR1 MNHNS and CDR2 SASEGT. In DNA form, the CDR3 reads TGTGCCAGCAGTGATCGGTTTCTTGGTGATCAGCCCCAGCATTTT. Translated, it gives CASSDRFLGDQPQHF.

V is TRBV19 and J is TRBJ1-1, with a weak D call TRBD1 (5 bases). Germline loops: CDR1 LNHDA, CDR2 SQIVND (reference sequence). Trimming removed 5 bases at V and 1 base at J, with 11 bases between. The CDR3 spans 14 residues. The CDR3 region has the DNA TGTGCCAGTAGTGCGGGACGGGGGAACACTGAAGCTTTCTTT. Translation: CASSAGRGNTEAFF.

The rearrangement joins TRBV19 to TRBJ1-5, with D unclear. The germline gives CDR1 LNHDA, CDR2 SQIVND (reference sequence). Trimming removed 6 bases at V and 5 bases at J, with 11 bases between. The CDR3 contains 13 residues. In DNA, the CDR3 is TGTGCCAGTAGCGGGGATAGGGATCAGCCCCAGCATTTT. Protein sequence: CASSGDRDQPQHF.

The J gene is TRBJ1-4, the V gene TRBV4-3; D not certain. Trimming took 0 bases from V and 7 from J, leaving 12 bases between them. This CDR3 contains 15 residues. Germline values: CDR1 LGHNA, CDR2 YSLEER. This chain's CDR3 is CASSQDRYSSEKLFF. The DNA for the CDR3 is TGCGCCAGCAGCCAAGACAGGTACTCGAGTGAAAAACTGTTTTTT.

In its sample, this clone was seen a few times. The chain carries TRBV14 and TRBJ2-7, with 7 nucleotides matching TRBD1. The length of the CDR3 is 16 residues. V shed 1 base, J shed 2 bases, and the junction held 8 bases outside the gene matches. CDR1 SGHDN and CDR2 FVKESK come from the germline V gene. Here the CDR3 DNA reads TGTGCCAGCAGCCAAGTTGGGCAGGGGGTCGCCTACGAGCAGTACTTC. Protein sequence: CASSQVGQGVAYEQYF.